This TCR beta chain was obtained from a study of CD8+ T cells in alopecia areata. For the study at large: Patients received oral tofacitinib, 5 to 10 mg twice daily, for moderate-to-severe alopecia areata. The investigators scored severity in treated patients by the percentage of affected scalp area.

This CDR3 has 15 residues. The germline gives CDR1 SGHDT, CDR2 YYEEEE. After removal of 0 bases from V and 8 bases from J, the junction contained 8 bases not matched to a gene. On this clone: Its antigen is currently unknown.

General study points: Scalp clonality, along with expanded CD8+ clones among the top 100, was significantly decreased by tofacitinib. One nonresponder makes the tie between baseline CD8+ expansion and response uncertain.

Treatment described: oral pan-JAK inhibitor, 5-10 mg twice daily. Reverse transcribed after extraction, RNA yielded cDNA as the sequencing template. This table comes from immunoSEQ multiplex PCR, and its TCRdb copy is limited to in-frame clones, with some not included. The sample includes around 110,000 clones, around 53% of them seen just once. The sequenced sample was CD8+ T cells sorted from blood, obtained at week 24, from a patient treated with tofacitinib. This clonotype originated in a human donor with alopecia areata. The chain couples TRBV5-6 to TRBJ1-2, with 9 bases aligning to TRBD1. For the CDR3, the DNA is TGTGCCAGCAGCTTGGGGGACAGGGAGTTGTACGGCTACACCTTC. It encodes CASSLGDRELYGYTF.